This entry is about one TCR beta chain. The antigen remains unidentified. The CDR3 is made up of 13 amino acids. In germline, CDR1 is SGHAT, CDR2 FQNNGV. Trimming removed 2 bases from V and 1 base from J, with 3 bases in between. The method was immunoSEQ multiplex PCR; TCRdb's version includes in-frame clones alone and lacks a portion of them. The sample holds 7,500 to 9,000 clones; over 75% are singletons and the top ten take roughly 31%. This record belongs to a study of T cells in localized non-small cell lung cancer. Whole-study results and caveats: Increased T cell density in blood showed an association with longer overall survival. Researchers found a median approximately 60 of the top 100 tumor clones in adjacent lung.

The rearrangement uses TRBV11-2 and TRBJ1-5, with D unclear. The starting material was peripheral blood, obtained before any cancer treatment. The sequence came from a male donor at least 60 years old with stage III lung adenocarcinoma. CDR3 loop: CASSLRSNQPQHF. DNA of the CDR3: TGTGCCAGCAGCTTACGGAGCAATCAGCCCCAGCATTTT.